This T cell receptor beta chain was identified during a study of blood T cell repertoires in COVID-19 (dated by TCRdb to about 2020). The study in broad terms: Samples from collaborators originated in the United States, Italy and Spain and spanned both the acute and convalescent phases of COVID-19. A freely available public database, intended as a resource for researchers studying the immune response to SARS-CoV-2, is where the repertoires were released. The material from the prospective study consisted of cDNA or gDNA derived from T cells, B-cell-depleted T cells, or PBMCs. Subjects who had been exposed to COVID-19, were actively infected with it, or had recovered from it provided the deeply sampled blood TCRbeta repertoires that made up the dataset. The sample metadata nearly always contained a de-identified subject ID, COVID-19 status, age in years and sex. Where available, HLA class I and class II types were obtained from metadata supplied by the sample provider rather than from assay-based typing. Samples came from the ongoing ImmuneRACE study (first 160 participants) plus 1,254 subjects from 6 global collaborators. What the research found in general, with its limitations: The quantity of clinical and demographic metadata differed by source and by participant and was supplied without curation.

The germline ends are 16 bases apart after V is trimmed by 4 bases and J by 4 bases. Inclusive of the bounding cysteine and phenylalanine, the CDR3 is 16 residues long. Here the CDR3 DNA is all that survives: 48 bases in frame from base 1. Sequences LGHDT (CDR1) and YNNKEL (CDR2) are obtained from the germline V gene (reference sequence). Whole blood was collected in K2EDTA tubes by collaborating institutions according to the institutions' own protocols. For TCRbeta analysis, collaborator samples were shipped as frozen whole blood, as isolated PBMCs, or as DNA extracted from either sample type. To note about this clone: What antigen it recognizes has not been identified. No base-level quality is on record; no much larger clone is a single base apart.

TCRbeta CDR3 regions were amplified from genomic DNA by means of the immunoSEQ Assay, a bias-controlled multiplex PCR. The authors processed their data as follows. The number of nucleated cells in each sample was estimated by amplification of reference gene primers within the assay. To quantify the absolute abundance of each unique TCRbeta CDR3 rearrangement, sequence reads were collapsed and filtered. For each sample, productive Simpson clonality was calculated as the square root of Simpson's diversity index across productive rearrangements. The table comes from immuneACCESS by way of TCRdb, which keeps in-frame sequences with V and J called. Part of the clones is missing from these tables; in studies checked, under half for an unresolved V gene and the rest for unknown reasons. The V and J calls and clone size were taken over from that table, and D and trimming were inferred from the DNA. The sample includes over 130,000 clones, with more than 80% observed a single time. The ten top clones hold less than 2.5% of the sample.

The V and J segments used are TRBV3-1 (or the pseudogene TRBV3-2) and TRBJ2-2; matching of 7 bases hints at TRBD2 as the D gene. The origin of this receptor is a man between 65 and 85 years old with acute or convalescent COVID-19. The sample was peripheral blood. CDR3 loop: CASSPRGGIITGELFF. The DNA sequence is TGTGCCAGCAGCCCTAGGGGGGGTATAATCACCGGGGAGCTGTTTTTT.